This TCR beta chain was recorded in a study of PD-1 blockade in classical Hodgkin lymphoma (TCRdb year 2020). Study-level background: The study used TCR beta sequencing and CyTOF to define a peripheral blood immune signature of response to PD-1 blockade in classical Hodgkin lymphoma. Results and caveats for the whole study, not just this receptor: Baseline TCR diversity was reported as lower in newly diagnosed patients than in healthy donors, and lower still in relapsed/refractory patients. Only a single clinical trial cohort was studied, and what caused the repertoire differences, possibly disease activity or prior therapy, remained undefined.

The Qiagen DNeasy kit was used to extract genomic DNA from unsorted PBMCs and from the negatively selected CD4+ and CD8+ fractions. Amplification of TCR beta CDR3 regions was done by immunoSEQ multiplex PCR with primers that anneal to V and J segments. A synthetic immune receptor repertoire was used to minimize amplification bias, and any remaining bias was removed computationally after sequencing. Regarding the original processing steps: Repertoire diversity was quantified as the Shannon entropy index using custom Python scripts. Unsorted, CD4+ and CD8+ repertoires were analyzed separately, except in combined analyses where CD4+ and CD8+ sequences were merged in silico. TCRdb's version of the immuneACCESS table is confined to in-frame rearrangements and falls short of the full clone set. An unresolved V gene accounts for under half of the shortfall where checked; the remainder is of unknown origin. The V and J calls and the clone size are those of that table, but D and trimming were determined from the DNA. For this sample the table gives 25,000 to 30,000 clones, of which more than 80% were detected only once. The biggest ten clones account for about 0.33% of the sample.

The CDR3 starts with the cysteine, ends with the phenylalanine, and has 12 residues. The CDR3 DNA has 36 bases and is translated from base 1. V and J lose 5 bases and 5 bases, and a span of 9 bases separates them. CDR1 is given as SGHTA and CDR2 as FQGNSA, both from the germline V gene. The count of this clone is one. There is no known antigen for this receptor. Base quality data are lacking; no much larger clone is found one base away. This specimen's time point label, interpreted: newly diagnosed, previously untreated cHL patient sample. Using a Miltenyi CD4+ T cell isolation kit, CD4+ T cells were purified from thawed PBMCs through magnetic negative selection. To serve as a comparison group for the relapsed/refractory trial patients, PBMCs were sequenced from patients with newly diagnosed, previously untreated classical Hodgkin lymphoma. Peripheral blood was collected in 8 mL Vacutainer Cell Preparation Tubes, from which PBMCs were isolated by centrifugation and then cryopreserved. Purified CD4+ and CD8+ fractions were prepared only for cases where an additional PBMC sample was available. Magnetically labelled cells were removed on LS columns in a quadroMACS separator, and the flow-through was retained as the purified fraction.

This TCR was sampled from a human donor with classical Hodgkin lymphoma. Sequencing input: CD4+ T cells from blood. The chain is encoded by TRBV7-2 joined to TRBJ2-5; the D gene is unclear. The nucleotide sequence reads as follows: TGTGCCAGCAGCCCTCTCCCTGAGACCCAGTACTTC. Its protein product is CASSPLPETQYF. With the rest looked up from the reference TRBV7-2 and TRBJ2-5 genes rather than sequenced, the full variable domain is GAGVSQSPSNKVTEKGKDVELRCDPISGHTALYWYRQSLGQGLEFLIYFQGNSAPDKSGLPSDRFSAERTGGSVSTLTIQRTQQEDSAVYLCASSPLPETQYFGPGTRLLVL.